This is a list of T cell receptor beta chains from one sample in a study of blood T cell repertoires in COVID-19. The repertoire was sequenced with immunoSEQ multiplex PCR; TCRdb's copy has only in-frame clones and lacks some. Seen here are fewer than 150,000 clones, approximately 90% observed once, and the top ten hold roughly 4.4%. Specimen: peripheral blood. These receptors were taken from a woman aged 45-65 years with acute or convalescent COVID-19. CDR3s include the opening cysteine and the closing phenylalanine or tryptophan. The D gene is left open where the match is weak. Rows give clone size only sometimes, using once, few, many, or a class for an expanded clone.

j_call clone_size d_call v_call cdr3_aa cdr3_nt
TRBJ2-1 - - TRBV5-6 CASSSTDNEQFF TGTGCCAGCAGCTCGACAGACAATGAGCAGTTCTTC
TRBJ1-2 - TRBD1 TRBV6-5 CASTRTGGYGYTF TGTGCCAGCACCCGGACAGGGGGTTATGGCTACACCTTC
TRBJ2-1 - - TRBV18 CASSLSGSSYNEQFF TGTGCCAGCTCTCTAAGCGGAAGCTCCTACAATGAGCAGTTCTTC
TRBJ2-3 - - TRBV6-1 CASSEGVGPRLTDTQYF TGTGCCAGCAGTGAAGGGGTTGGCCCTCGACTCACAGATACGCAGTATTTT
TRBJ2-1 - - TRBV6-5 CASSYSGDEQFF TGTGCCAGCAGTTACTCCGGGGATGAGCAGTTCTTC
TRBJ1-1 - - TRBV27 CASSPQGGRTEAFF TGTGCCAGCAGTCCCCAGGGAGGGCGAACTGAAGCTTTCTTT
TRBJ2-7 - TRBD2 TRBV28 CASSLAGVSYEQYF TGTGCCAGCAGCCTAGCGGGAGTTTCCTACGAGCAGTACTTC
TRBJ1-2 - - TRBV15 CATSWATDSGGYTF TGTGCCACCAGCTGGGCGACAGACTCAGGAGGCTACACCTTC
TRBJ1-2 once TRBD1 TRBV10-2 CASSESPSGQFYGYTF TGCGCCAGCAGTGAGTCGCCCTCGGGACAGTTCTATGGCTACACCTTC
TRBJ1-4 once TRBD1 TRBV27 CASSPSRDRGRSEKLFF TGTGCCAGCAGTCCGTCCCGGGACAGGGGCCGAAGTGAAAAACTGTTTTTT
TRBJ1-3 - TRBD1 TRBV12-5 CASGLPRTGLGSGNTIYF TGTGCTAGTGGTTTGCCGAGGACAGGTTTGGGCTCTGGAAACACCATATATTTT
TRBJ1-3 - - TRBV5-4 CASSLAPGSGNTIYF TGTGCCAGCAGCTTGGCCCCGGGTTCAGGAAACACCATATATTTT
TRBJ1-2 few TRBD1 TRBV20-1 CSASLRGLYGYTF TGCAGTGCTAGTCTCAGGGGGCTCTATGGCTACACCTTC
TRBJ2-7 - - TRBV5-4 CASSLGGTSYEQYF TGTGCCAGCAGCTTGGGCGGGACCTCCTACGAGCAGTACTTC
TRBJ1-4 - - TRBV12-3/TRBV12-4 CASTFNEKLFF TGTGCCAGCACCTTTAATGAAAAACTGTTTTTT
TRBJ1-6 - TRBD1 TRBV27 CASSPDRGRNSPLHF TGTGCCAGCAGTCCGGACAGGGGAAGAAATTCACCCCTCCACTTT
TRBJ1-1 once TRBD1 TRBV6-5 CARGQEGFAEAFF TGTGCCAGAGGACAGGAGGGTTTTGCTGAAGCTTTCTTT
TRBJ1-1 - - TRBV3-1/TRBV3-2 CASSLKGGLTEAFF TGTGCCAGCAGCTTAAAGGGGGGGTTGACTGAAGCTTTCTTT
TRBJ2-7 - TRBD1 TRBV28 CATLSGQVYEQYF TGTGCCACCCTTTCGGGACAGGTCTACGAGCAGTACTTC
TRBJ2-7 - TRBD2 TRBV28 CASSSTSGGAYEQYF TGTGCCAGCAGTTCGACTAGCGGAGGGGCCTACGAGCAGTACTTC
TRBJ1-1 - - TRBV3-1/TRBV3-2 CASSPILGGVNTEAFF TGTGCCAGCAGCCCAATCCTTGGGGGCGTGAACACTGAAGCTTTCTTT
TRBJ2-7 - TRBD2 TRBV28 CASSSSGLAGSYEQYF TGTGCCAGCAGTTCATCGGGACTAGCGGGAAGCTACGAGCAGTACTTC
TRBJ1-1 - - TRBV12-3/TRBV12-4 CASSLPAGAEAFF TGTGCCAGCAGTTTACCCGCAGGGGCTGAAGCTTTCTTT
TRBJ2-1 - TRBD2 TRBV19 CASTRREFYNEQFF TGTGCCAGTACAAGGCGGGAGTTCTACAATGAGCAGTTCTTC
TRBJ1-4 - - TRBV27 CASSPSTRGAANEKLFF TGTGCCAGCAGTCCATCCACCAGGGGTGCGGCTAATGAAAAACTGTTTTTT
TRBJ1-2 few TRBD1 TRBV6-5 CASSWNYRGRNYGYTF TGTGCCAGCAGTTGGAACTACAGGGGGCGAAACTATGGCTACACCTTC
TRBJ1-5 - TRBD1 TRBV19 CASSITGVQPQHF TGTGCCAGTAGTATAACAGGGGTCCAGCCCCAGCATTTT
TRBJ1-2 few - TRBV19 CASSPGQHGYTF TGTGCCAGTAGCCCGGGACAACATGGCTACACCTTC
TRBJ2-1 - - TRBV7-8 CASSGRNEQFF TGTGCCAGCAGCGGCCGTAATGAGCAGTTCTTC
TRBJ1-2 - - TRBV28 CASSLPTGGRMGGYTF TGTGCCAGCAGTTTACCCACGGGGGGGCGCATGGGTGGCTACACCTTC
TRBJ2-7 - - TRBV6-5 CASSPQGLLNYEQYF TGTGCCAGCAGTCCCCAGGGTTTATTAAACTACGAGCAGTACTTC
TRBJ2-1 - TRBD2 TRBV4-1 CASSQNVAGPYQFF TGCGCCAGCAGCCAAAACGTAGCGGGACCCTACCAGTTCTTC
TRBJ2-2 - TRBD2 TRBV19 CASSLRTSGNTGELFF TGTGCCAGTAGTCTCCGGACTAGCGGGAACACCGGGGAGCTGTTTTTT
TRBJ2-1 few - TRBV19 CASRITGSSYNEQFF TGTGCCAGTAGGATCACAGGGAGCTCCTACAATGAGCAGTTCTTC
TRBJ1-1 - - TRBV11-2 CASSLGVTEAFF TGTGCCAGCAGCTTAGGCGTCACTGAAGCTTTCTTT
TRBJ1-2 - - TRBV18 CASSPSPDSRDGYTF TGTGCCAGCTCACCGAGTCCGGACAGCAGGGATGGCTACACCTTC